These 24 T cell receptor beta chains came from one sample sequenced in a study of T cells after yellow fever vaccination. TCRdb re-called the 5' RACE reads with MiXCR, one entry per CDR3 protein. The sample contains 300,000 to 400,000 distinct CDR3 sequences, around a tenth of which appear only once. The input for sequencing was CD4+ T cells sorted from PBMCs, taken 45 days after the yellow fever booster vaccination. All receptors derive from a man younger than 30 who received the YFV17D yellow fever vaccine.

In its sample, this clonotype was seen a few times. The CDR3 is CASSDRETNEKLFF. The CDR3 DNA is TGTGCCAGCAGCGACAGGGAGACTAATGAAAAACTGTTTTTT. V usage is TRBV7-8 and J usage is TRBJ1-4, with TRBD1 matching 7 bases. The length of the CDR3 is 14 residues. Germline CDR1 and CDR2: SGHVS and FQNEAQ. V gave up 5 bases and J gave up 2 bases; unmatched junction bases: 2.

The chain is built from TRBV7-8 and TRBJ2-5, with a tentative D call TRBD1 (6 bases). The CDR3 has 16 residues. Germline V gene lookup returns CDR1 SGHVS and CDR2 FQNEAQ. V lost 5 bases, J lost 0 bases, and 16 bases lay in between. CDR3: CASSVNRVGNQETQYF. The CDR3 nucleotides are TGTGCCAGCAGCGTGAACAGGGTTGGGAACCAAGAGACCCAGTACTTC.

This chain joins TRBV7-2 and TRBJ2-7; no firm D call. Germline loops: CDR1 SGHTA, CDR2 FQGNSA. V was shortened by 5 bases and J by 6 bases, with 14 bases between the two germline ends. This CDR3 contains 13 residues. This CDR3 is CASSPPGPSEQYF. The CDR3 DNA reads as TGTGCCAGCAGCCCCCCGGGTCCAAGCGAGCAGTACTTC. Together with reference TRBV7-2 and TRBJ2-7, the CDR3 gives the full variable domain: GAGVSQSPSNKVTEKGKDVELRCDPISGHTALYWYRQSLGQGLEFLIYFQGNSAPDKSGLPSDRFSAERTGGSVSTLTIQRTQQEDSAVYLCASSPPGPSEQYFGPGTRLTVT.

A note on this clonotype: It may be a read error: a sequence one base away is much more abundant. CDR3 loop: CASSLGAIGGSVNALF. CDR3 coding DNA: TGCGCCAGCAGCTTGGGGGCGATCGGAGGCTCCGTGAATGCTCTCTTT. The chain employs TRBV5-1 and TRBJ1-1; unclear D gene. The V gene's germline CDR1 is SGHRS and CDR2 YFSETQ. This CDR3 contains 16 residues.

This rearrangement joins TRBV28 to TRBJ2-4; no clear D gene. CDR1 MDHEN and CDR2 SYDVKM come from the germline V gene. V was trimmed by 2 bases and J by 0 bases, leaving 8 bases between them. There are 15 residues in the CDR3. CDR3 region: CASSLQTGAKNIQYF. In DNA, the CDR3 is TGTGCCAGCAGTTTACAGACGGGAGCCAAAAACATTCAGTACTTC.

This sequence joins TRBV7-2 and TRBJ1-1; no clear D gene. Trimming took off 1 base at V and 5 bases at J, with 14 bases between the two ends. Looked up from germline, CDR1 is SGHTA and CDR2 is FQGNSA. The CDR3 sequence is 15 residues long. The CDR3 sequence is CASSLEVVRRTEAFF. CDR3 sequence (DNA): TGTGCCAGCAGCTTAGAGGTGGTCAGGCGGACTGAAGCTTTCTTT.

The chain has TRBV11-2 and TRBJ2-3; D may match TRBD1 or TRBD2 (5 bases each). Germline-derived CDR1 and CDR2 are SGHAT and FQNNGV. This CDR3 spans 20 amino acids. Trimming took 5 bases from V and 0 from J, leaving 27 bases between them. Here the CDR3 DNA reads TGTGCCAGCAGCCTTAAGGGACCGGCAAAGCACCAATCTAGCACAGATACGCAGTATTTT. The encoded protein is CASSLKGPAKHQSSTDTQYF.

This clonotype was detected many times. The chain joins TRBV7-2 to TRBJ2-2; D remains ambiguous. The CDR3 totals 15 residues. Germline CDR1 and CDR2: SGHTA and FQGNSA. V shed 5 bases and J shed 1 base, with 11 bases lying between them. DNA for the CDR3: TGTGCCAGCAGCGCCCTCGGGTGGAACACCGGGGAGCTGTTTTTT. It yields the protein CASSALGWNTGELFF.

This clonotype was counted a few times. The rearrangement uses TRBV7-9 and TRBJ2-1; D is possibly TRBD2 (7 bases). The CDR3 length is 14 residues. Germline values: CDR1 SEHNR, CDR2 FQNEAQ (reference sequence). V dropped 4 bases and J dropped 8 bases, with 15 bases sitting between them. CDR3 sequence: CASSSGTTGHEQFF. Written as DNA, the CDR3 is TGTGCCAGCAGCTCCGGGACTACAGGGCATGAGCAGTTCTTC.

In its sample, this clonotype was seen a few times. The chain joins TRBV18 to TRBJ2-7, with a weak D call TRBD1 (6 bases). Germline V gene data show CDR1 as KGHSH and CDR2 as LQKENI. This CDR3 has 14 amino acids. The germline V and J ends were trimmed by 6 bases and 5 bases, with 17 bases remaining between them. CDR3 protein: CASSSQGAGHEQYV. Written as DNA, the CDR3 is TGTGCCAGCTCGTCACAGGGCGCGGGCCACGAGCAGTACGTC.

V gene TRBV3-1 combines with J gene TRBJ1-1, with 9 bases lining up with TRBD1. Germline CDR1 reads LGHDT; CDR2 reads YNNKEL (reference sequence). CDR3 length equals 18 residues. Losses at the gene ends were 0 bases for V and 3 bases for J; bases not matched to a gene: 11. For the CDR3, the DNA is TGTGCCAGCAGCCAAGATCTGGGTTCGGGACAGGGCGACACTGAAGCTTTCTTT. Amino acids: CASSQDLGSGQGDTEAFF.

Ten or more counts support this clonotype. J is TRBJ1-5 and V is TRBV7-9, with unresolved D. The CDR3 has 13 residues. Germline V CDR1 and CDR2: SEHNR, FQNEAQ (reference sequence). V gave up 6 bases and J gave up 5 bases, with 11 bases separating them. The CDR3, as DNA: TGTGCCAGCAGAGAACAGCCCGATCAGCCCCAGCATTTT. The encoded protein is CASREQPDQPQHF.

In this sample, this clonotype turned up a few times. The rearrangement links TRBV6-5 to TRBJ2-2; D is uncertain. Germline CDR1 is MNHEY and CDR2 is SVGAGI. The V and J ends lost 10 bases and 9 bases respectively, with 12 bases between them. The CDR3 has 11 residues. CDR3 coding DNA: TGTGCCACCATGAACGCACGGGAGCTGTTTTTT. Translating gives CATMNARELFF.

This clonotype has more than one count but fewer than ten. The V gene is TRBV9, the J gene TRBJ2-1; 12 bases match TRBD2. CDR3 size: 15 residues. In germline, CDR1 is SGDLS, CDR2 YYNGEE. The V gene end was trimmed by 4 bases and the J gene end by 4 bases; junction bases not matched to a gene: 3. The CDR3 DNA reads as TGTGCCAGCAGCCGGACTAGCGGGGATTACAATGAGCAGTTCTTC. Residues: CASSRTSGDYNEQFF.

The chain couples TRBV7-3 to TRBJ1-6, with TRBD1 matching over 7 bases. The CDR3 is 17 residues long. J gave up 0 bases and V 5 bases, and 7 bases lay outside the gene matches. The V gene's germline CDR1 is SGHTA and CDR2 FQGTGA. Here the CDR3 reads CASSRDSGSSYNSPLHF. The CDR3 DNA reads TGTGCCAGCAGCCGGGACAGTGGGAGCTCCTATAATTCACCCCTCCACTTT. The whole variable domain, remainder taken from reference TRBV7-3 and TRBJ1-6, is GAGVSQTPSNKVTEKGKYVELRCDPISGHTALYWYRQSLGQGPEFLIYFQGTGAADDSGLPNDRFFAVRPEGSVSTLKIQRTERGDSAVYLCASSRDSGSSYNSPLHFGNGTRLTVT.

The chain recombines TRBV20-1 with TRBJ2-7; a possible D gene is TRBD1 (5 bases). Trimming cost V 0 bases and J 3 bases, with 12 bases left between them. The CDR3 contains 14 residues. Germline V lookup: CDR1 DFQATT, CDR2 SNEGSKA (reference sequence). The chain's CDR3 is CSARDPGSHYEQYV. The CDR3 bases are TGCAGTGCTAGAGATCCAGGGTCACACTACGAGCAGTACGTC.

V and J are TRBV5-8 and TRBJ2-7, with D unclear. In germline, CDR1 is SGHTS, CDR2 YDEGEE. There are 14 residues in the CDR3. V was shortened by 2 bases and J by 7 bases, with 16 bases between the two germline ends. The CDR3 DNA is TGTGCCAGCAGCTTCCCTCGAACTGAAAATGAGCAGTACTTC. Translation: CASSFPRTENEQYF.

V and J are TRBV6-6 and TRBJ2-2, with 7 positions matching TRBD2. With V trimmed by 6 bases and J by 4 bases, 8 bases remained unmatched. The CDR3 has 15 amino acids. CDR1 MNHNY and CDR2 SVGAGI come from the germline V gene (reference sequence). CDR3 protein: CASRVGLGATGELFF. The CDR3 DNA follows: TGTGCCAGCAGAGTAGGACTAGGGGCCACCGGGGAGCTGTTTTTT.

This clonotype was seen a few times. CDR3 nucleotide sequence: TGTGCCAGCAGCCCCAAGGACAGGGGCAACTATGGCTACACCTTC. Its protein product is CASSPKDRGNYGYTF. The J gene is TRBJ1-2, the V gene TRBV9; 9 bases line up with TRBD1. V was pared by 4 bases and J by 2 bases, with 6 bases of the junction left unmatched. The CDR3 loop spans 15 amino acids. The V gene's germline CDR1 is SGDLS and CDR2 YYNGEE.

This clonotype has just a few counts. The rearrangement links TRBV11-3 to TRBJ2-7; D is ambiguous. The CDR3 runs to 14 residues. Trimming shortened V by 3 bases and J by 0 bases, and 9 bases separated the two germline ends. CDR1 and CDR2 (germline): SGHNT, YENEEA. In DNA form, the CDR3 reads TGTGCCAGCAGCTTGTCCCCTAACTCCTACGAGCAGTACTTC. This codes for CASSLSPNSYEQYF.

This clonotype came up a few times. This chain links TRBV3-1 with TRBJ1-1, with 8 bases that match TRBD1. Trimming cost V 0 bases and J 5 bases; bases outside gene matches: 5. Germline values: CDR1 LGHDT, CDR2 YNNKEL (reference sequence). The CDR3 runs to 15 residues. CDR3: CASSQDWTGRTEAFF. DNA for the CDR3: TGTGCCAGCAGCCAAGATTGGACAGGGCGGACTGAAGCTTTCTTT.

The chain carries TRBV27 and TRBJ2-7; 11 bases match TRBD2. Trimming removed 7 bases from V and 5 bases from J; junction bases left unmatched: 7. The germline V gene has CDR1 MNHEY and CDR2 SMNVEV (reference sequence). The CDR3 runs 14 residues. The CDR3 DNA follows: TGTGCCAGCAAGAGTAGCGGGGGGGCGGACGAGCAGTACTTC. This codes for CASKSSGGADEQYF.

This clonotype was recorded many times. The chain carries TRBV7-9 and TRBJ1-1, with D perhaps TRBD1 (6 bases). The CDR3 contains 12 residues. Trimming took off 6 bases at V and 7 bases at J, with 12 bases between the two ends. CDR1 is SEHNR, CDR2 FQNEAQ, per germline (reference sequence). The CDR3 here is CASSQTGSEAFF. The CDR3, as DNA: TGTGCCAGCAGTCAAACAGGGAGTGAAGCTTTCTTT.

The chain is built from TRBV24-1 and TRBJ2-3, with D uncertain. The germline V and J ends were trimmed by 2 bases and 1 base, with 9 bases remaining between them. Germline loops: CDR1 KGHDR, CDR2 SFDVKD. The CDR3 runs to 15 residues. In nucleotides, the CDR3 is TGTGCCACCAGTGATTGGAGACCGGGCACAGATACGCAGTATTTT. This sequence encodes CATSDWRPGTDTQYF.